Detailed here is one TCR beta chain. Libraries were prepared by immunoSEQ multiplex PCR; TCRdb keeps only in-frame clonotypes and omits some of them. Of more than 20,000 clones listed, around 93% are singletons. The CDR3 is 15 amino acids. V lost 4 bases and J lost 5; bases outside the gene matches: 7. The germline gives CDR1 SGHAT, CDR2 FQNNGV. The data originate from a study of T cell changes during pregnancy in multiple sclerosis. This TCR was sampled from a female donor with multiple sclerosis, enrolled in a pregnancy study. The sample was CD8+ T cells from peripheral blood mononuclear cells, taken in the third trimester of pregnancy. V and J are TRBV11-2 and TRBJ2-1; TRBD1 agrees at 8 bases. In DNA, the CDR3 is TGTGCCAGCAGCTCCGGACAGGGAAACGACAATGAGCAGTTCTTC. It encodes CASSSGQGNDNEQFF.